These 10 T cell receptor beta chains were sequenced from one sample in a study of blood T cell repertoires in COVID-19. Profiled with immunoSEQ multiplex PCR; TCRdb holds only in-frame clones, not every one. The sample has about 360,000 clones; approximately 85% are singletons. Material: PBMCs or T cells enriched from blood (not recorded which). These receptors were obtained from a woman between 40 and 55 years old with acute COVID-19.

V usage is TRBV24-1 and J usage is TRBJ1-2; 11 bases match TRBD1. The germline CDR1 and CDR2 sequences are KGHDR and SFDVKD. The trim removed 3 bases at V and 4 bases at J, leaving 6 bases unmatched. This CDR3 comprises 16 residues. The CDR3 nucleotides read TGTGCCACCAGTGATCGGACAGGGGGCGACGTCTATGGCTACACCTTC. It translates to CATSDRTGGDVYGYTF.

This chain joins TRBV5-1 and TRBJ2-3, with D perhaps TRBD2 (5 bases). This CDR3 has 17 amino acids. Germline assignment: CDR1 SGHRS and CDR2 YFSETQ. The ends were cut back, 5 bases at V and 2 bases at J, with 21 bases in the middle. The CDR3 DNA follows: TGCGCCAGCAGTTCCGAGGCTTTAGCGACTTTCACAGATACGCAGTATTTT. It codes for CASSSEALATFTDTQYF.

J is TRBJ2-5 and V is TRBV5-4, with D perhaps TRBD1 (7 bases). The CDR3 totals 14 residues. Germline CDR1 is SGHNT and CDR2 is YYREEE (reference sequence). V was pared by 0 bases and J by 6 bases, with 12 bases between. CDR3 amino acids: CASSLGGGGKTQYF. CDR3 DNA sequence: TGTGCCAGCAGCTTGGGAGGGGGCGGGAAGACCCAGTACTTC.

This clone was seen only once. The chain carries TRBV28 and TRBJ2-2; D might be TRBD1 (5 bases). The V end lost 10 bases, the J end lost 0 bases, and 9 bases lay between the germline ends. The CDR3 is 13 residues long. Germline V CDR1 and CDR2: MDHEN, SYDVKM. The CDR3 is CAIRQPNTGELFF. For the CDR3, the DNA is TGTGCCATCCGACAGCCGAACACCGGGGAGCTGTTTTTT.

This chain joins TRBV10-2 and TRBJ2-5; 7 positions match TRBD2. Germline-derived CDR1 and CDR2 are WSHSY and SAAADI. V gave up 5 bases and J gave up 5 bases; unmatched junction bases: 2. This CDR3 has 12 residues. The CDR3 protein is CASSFGGETQYF. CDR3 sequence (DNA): TGCGCCAGCAGTTTCGGGGGGGAGACCCAGTACTTC.

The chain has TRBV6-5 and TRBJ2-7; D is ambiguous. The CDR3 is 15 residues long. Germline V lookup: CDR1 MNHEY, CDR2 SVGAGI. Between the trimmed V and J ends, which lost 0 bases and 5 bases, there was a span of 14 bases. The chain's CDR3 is CASSYSSYRRDEQYF. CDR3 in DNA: TGTGCCAGCAGTTACTCCTCTTATCGTCGCGACGAGCAGTACTTC.

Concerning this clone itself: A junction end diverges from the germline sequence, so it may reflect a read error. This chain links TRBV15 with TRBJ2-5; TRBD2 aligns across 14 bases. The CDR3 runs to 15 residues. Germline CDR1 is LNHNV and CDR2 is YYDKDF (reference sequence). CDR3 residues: CATSGLAGGKETQYF. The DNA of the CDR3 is TGTGCTACCAGCGGACTAGCGGGGGGTAAAGAGACCCAGTACTTC.

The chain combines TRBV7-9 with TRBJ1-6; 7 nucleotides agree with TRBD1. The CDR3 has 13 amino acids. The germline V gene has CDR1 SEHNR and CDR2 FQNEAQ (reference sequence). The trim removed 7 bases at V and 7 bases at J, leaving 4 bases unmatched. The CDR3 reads CASNGQANSPLHF. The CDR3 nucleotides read TGTGCCAGCAACGGACAGGCGAATTCACCCCTCCACTTT.

The CDR3 protein is CASSYGEKLFF. The CDR3 DNA reads TGTGCCAGCAGTTACGGCGAAAAACTGTTTTTT. This chain joins TRBV6-5 and TRBJ1-4; no clear D gene. With 2 bases removed from V and 8 bases from J, the gap between germline ends came to 3 bases. The CDR3 loop spans 11 amino acids. Per the germline V gene, CDR1 is MNHEY and CDR2 is SVGAGI.

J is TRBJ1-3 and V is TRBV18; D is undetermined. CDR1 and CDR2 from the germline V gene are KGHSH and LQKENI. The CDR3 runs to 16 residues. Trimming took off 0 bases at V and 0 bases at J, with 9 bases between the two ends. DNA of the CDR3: TGTGCCAGCTCACCACCGCCAGTCGACTCTGGAAACACCATATATTTT. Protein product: CASSPPPVDSGNTIYF.